The rows below give T cell receptor beta chains drawn from one sample of a study of blood T cell repertoires in COVID-19. Profiled with immunoSEQ multiplex PCR; TCRdb holds only in-frame clones, not every one. The table has 200,000 to 250,000 clones, 83% seen once; the top ten hold 1.3%. Sequenced sample: peripheral blood. The source is a woman in her thirties with COVID-19, enrolled during active disease. The CDR3 runs from the conserved cysteine through the conserved F or W. D genes are given only for firm matches. Some rows mark clone size as missing; the rest say once, few, many or name a class of expanded clone.

clone size,J gene,V gene,D gene,CDR3 protein,CDR3 DNA
once,TRBJ1-3,TRBV19,-,CASSYLIGTTGNTIYF,TGTGCCAGTTCTTACCTCATTGGGACAACTGGAAACACCATATATTTT
-,TRBJ2-1,TRBV7-3,TRBD2,CASSSSGGAIGYNEQFF,TGTGCCAGCAGCTCTAGCGGGGGGGCTATCGGCTACAATGAGCAGTTCTTC
-,TRBJ2-2,TRBV5-1,TRBD2,CASFPTLTSGTGELFF,TGCGCCAGCTTCCCTACCTTGACTAGCGGCACCGGGGAGCTGTTTTTT
-,TRBJ1-4,TRBV15,TRBD1,CATSSIGNRGEKLFF,TGTGCCACCAGCAGCATAGGGAACAGGGGAGAAAAACTGTTTTTT
-,TRBJ2-1,TRBV6-5,TRBD2,CASSYIGTTNEQFF,TGTGCCAGCAGTTACATCGGGACTACCAATGAGCAGTTCTTC
-,TRBJ2-3,TRBV7-3,TRBD2,CASKGGSTDTQYF,TGTGCCAGCAAGGGAGGGAGCACAGATACGCAGTATTTT
once,TRBJ2-1,TRBV7-7,TRBD1,CASSQGPPGQGRQFF,TGTGCCAGCAGCCAAGGACCTCCGGGACAGGGAAGGCAGTTCTTC
-,TRBJ2-7,TRBV9,-,CASSVDMGASYEQYF,TGTGCCAGCAGCGTAGATATGGGGGCCTCCTACGAGCAGTACTTC
-,TRBJ2-7,TRBV9,TRBD2,CASSVGASGSLTYEQYF,TGTGCCAGCAGCGTAGGCGCTAGCGGGAGTTTAACCTACGAGCAGTACTTC
-,TRBJ1-2,TRBV2,TRBD1,CASRGTGGWNYGYTF,TGTGCCAGCAGGGGGACAGGGGGTTGGAACTATGGCTACACCTTC
-,TRBJ2-7,TRBV19,TRBD2,CASSRARGLAGAYEQYF,TGTGCCAGTAGTAGAGCCCGGGGACTAGCGGGAGCCTACGAGCAGTACTTC
-,TRBJ2-3,TRBV9,TRBD2,CASSPDIFGGASDTQYF,TGTGCCAGCAGCCCTGACATTTTCGGGGGGGCCTCGGATACGCAGTATTTT
-,TRBJ2-1,TRBV28,TRBD2,CASIEAAGGSYNEQFF,TGTGCCAGCATTGAGGCGGCGGGGGGTTCCTACAATGAGCAGTTCTTC
-,TRBJ2-7,TRBV24-1,TRBD1,CATSDPDRAHEQYF,TGTGCCACCAGTGACCCTGACAGGGCCCACGAGCAGTACTTC
-,TRBJ1-5,TRBV7-2,-,CASSFIRARMQPQHF,TGTGCCAGCAGCTTTATCAGGGCCCGTATGCAGCCCCAGCATTTT
once,TRBJ2-6,TRBV11-2,TRBD2,CASSLVGVAGVSGANVLTF,TGTGCCAGCAGCTTAGTAGGGGTAGCGGGAGTCTCTGGGGCCAACGTCCTGACTTTC
-,TRBJ2-4,TRBV30,-,CAWSVKADIKNIQYF,TGTGCCTGGAGTGTAAAGGCGGATATCAAAAACATTCAGTACTTC
once,TRBJ2-7,TRBV18,-,CASSRDNLEQYF,TGTGCCAGCTCACGCGACAACCTCGAGCAGTACTTC
-,TRBJ1-3,TRBV2,TRBD1,CASSPGTGIITLYF,TGTGCCAGCAGTCCCGGGACAGGGATCATTACCTTGTATTTT
-,TRBJ2-7,TRBV7-9,TRBD1,CASSGTAALYEQYF,TGTGCCAGCAGCGGGACAGCAGCACTCTACGAGCAGTACTTC
once,TRBJ2-1,TRBV30,-,CAWSVLPPSEQFF,TGTGCCTGGAGTGTACTACCTCCGAGTGAGCAGTTCTTC
-,TRBJ2-1,TRBV29-1,-,CSGLANNEQFF,TGCAGCGGGCTAGCGAACAATGAGCAGTTCTTC
-,TRBJ2-5,TRBV11-1,TRBD2,CASSFFSRELQETQYF,TGTGCCAGCAGCTTCTTTTCGCGGGAGCTCCAAGAGACCCAGTACTTC
-,TRBJ2-2,TRBV9,TRBD2,CASSVDRLAGALGTGELFF,TGTGCCAGCAGCGTAGATAGACTAGCGGGAGCACTTGGAACCGGGGAGCTGTTTTTT
-,TRBJ1-1,TRBV4-3,-,CASSQDELEAFF,TGCGCCAGCAGCCAAGATGAACTTGAAGCTTTCTTT
-,TRBJ1-2,TRBV9,-,CASTSSLAQGHGYTF,TGTGCCAGCACCTCTTCCCTCGCACAGGGACATGGCTACACCTTC
many,TRBJ1-1,TRBV7-9,-,CASSSRDSLLGAFF,TGTGCCAGCAGCTCTCGGGACTCTCTTCTCGGGGCTTTCTTT
-,TRBJ2-3,TRBV4-1,TRBD2,CASQTSGSGSDTQYF,TGCGCCAGCCAGACTAGCGGGAGTGGGTCAGATACGCAGTATTTT
once,TRBJ1-5,TRBV19,-,CASNGAHGNQPQHF,TGTGCCAGTAATGGGGCTCATGGCAATCAGCCCCAGCATTTT
once,TRBJ2-3,TRBV10-3,-,CAISEPRGSDTQYF,TGTGCCATCAGTGAACCCAGAGGGTCAGATACGCAGTATTTT
-,TRBJ2-7,TRBV7-2,-,CASSSRVSSYEQYF,TGTGCCAGCAGCTCCAGGGTGAGCTCCTACGAGCAGTACTTC
-,TRBJ2-1,TRBV10-1,-,CAPRRADYNEQFF,TGCGCCCCCCGGAGGGCCGACTACAATGAGCAGTTCTTC
-,TRBJ2-5,TRBV3-1/TRBV3-2,TRBD1,CASSQALGQGGETQYF,TGTGCCAGCAGCCAAGCCCTGGGACAGGGGGGTGAGACCCAGTACTTC
-,TRBJ2-5,TRBV5-4,TRBD2,CASSMTPGLAYETQYF,TGTGCCAGCAGCATGACACCGGGACTAGCTTACGAGACCCAGTACTTC
once,TRBJ1-3,TRBV27,-,CASSLLTPARGSGNTIYF,TGTGCCAGCAGTTTATTGACCCCAGCCAGGGGATCTGGAAACACCATATATTTT
-,TRBJ2-5,TRBV6-5,-,CASTDNGERQETQYF,TGTGCCAGCACCGATAACGGGGAAAGACAAGAGACCCAGTACTTC
-,TRBJ2-3,TRBV9,-,CASSASVSTTDTQYF,TGTGCCAGCAGCGCATCAGTCAGTACCACAGATACGCAGTATTTT
many,TRBJ2-1,TRBV6-5,TRBD2,CASSHGTSDEQFF,TGTGCCAGCAGTCACGGGACTAGCGATGAGCAGTTCTTC
-,TRBJ1-6,TRBV5-5,-,CASSLGAGPNSPLHF,TGTGCCAGCAGCTTGGGCGCAGGGCCTAATTCACCCCTCCACTTT
-,TRBJ2-7,TRBV7-2,-,CASSLARTVYEQYF,TGTGCCAGCAGCTTAGCTAGGACAGTCTACGAGCAGTACTTC
-,TRBJ1-1,TRBV28,-,CASRTTDTEAFF,TGTGCCAGCAGGACAACAGATACTGAAGCTTTCTTT
-,TRBJ2-3,TRBV7-2,-,CASSLEGGVTDTQYF,TGTGCCAGCAGCTTAGAGGGCGGGGTCACAGATACGCAGTATTTT
-,TRBJ1-2,TRBV5-1,-,CASSRDLYGYTF,TGCGCCAGCAGCCGGGATCTATATGGCTACACCTTC
-,TRBJ2-1,TRBV2,TRBD2,CASSGPGTSGVAFEQFF,TGTGCCAGCAGCGGTCCCGGGACTAGCGGGGTGGCTTTTGAGCAGTTCTTC
-,TRBJ1-4,TRBV5-1,-,CASTRTGNEKLFF,TGCGCCAGCACACGTACGGGTAATGAAAAACTGTTTTTT